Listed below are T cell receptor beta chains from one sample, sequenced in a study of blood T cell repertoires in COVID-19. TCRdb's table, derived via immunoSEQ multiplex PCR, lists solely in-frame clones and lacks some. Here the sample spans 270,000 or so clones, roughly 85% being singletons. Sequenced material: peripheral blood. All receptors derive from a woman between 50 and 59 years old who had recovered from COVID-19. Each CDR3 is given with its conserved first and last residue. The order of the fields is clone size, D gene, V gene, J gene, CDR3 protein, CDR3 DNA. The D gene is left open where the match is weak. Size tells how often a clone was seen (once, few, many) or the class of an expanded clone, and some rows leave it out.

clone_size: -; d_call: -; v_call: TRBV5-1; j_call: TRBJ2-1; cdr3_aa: CASSMGPADNEQFF; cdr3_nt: TGCGCCAGCAGCATGGGACCAGCGGACAATGAGCAGTTCTTC
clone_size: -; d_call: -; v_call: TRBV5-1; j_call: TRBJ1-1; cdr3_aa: CASSEGGFEAFF; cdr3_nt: TGCGCCAGCTCCGAAGGGGGTTTTGAAGCTTTCTTT
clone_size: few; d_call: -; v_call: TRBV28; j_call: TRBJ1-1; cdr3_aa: CASSLATRNTEAFF; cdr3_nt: TGTGCCAGCAGTTTGGCCACCCGGAACACTGAAGCTTTCTTT
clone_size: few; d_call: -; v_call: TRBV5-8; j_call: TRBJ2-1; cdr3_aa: CASSFRVKQFF; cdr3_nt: TGTGCCAGCAGCTTTAGAGTGAAGCAGTTCTTC
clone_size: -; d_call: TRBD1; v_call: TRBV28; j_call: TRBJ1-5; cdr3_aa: CASSLNRAAAGGSNQPQHF; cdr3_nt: TGTGCCAGCAGTTTAAATCGGGCAGCGGCAGGGGGCTCCAATCAGCCCCAGCATTTT
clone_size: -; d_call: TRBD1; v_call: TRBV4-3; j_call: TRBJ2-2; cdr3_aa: CASSHTDRDINTGELFF; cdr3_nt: TGCGCCAGCAGCCACACGGACAGGGACATCAACACCGGGGAGCTGTTTTTT
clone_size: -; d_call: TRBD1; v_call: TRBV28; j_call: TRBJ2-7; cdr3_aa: CASRGTGVGPGYEQYF; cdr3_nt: TGTGCCAGCCGGGGGACAGGGGTAGGCCCAGGCTACGAGCAGTACTTC
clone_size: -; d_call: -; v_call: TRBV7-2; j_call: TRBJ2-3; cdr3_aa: CASRSVGGRTDTQYF; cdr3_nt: TGTGCCAGCAGGAGTGTGGGGGGGCGCACAGATACGCAGTATTTT
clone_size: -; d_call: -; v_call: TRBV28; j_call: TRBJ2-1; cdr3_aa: CASSLPVRNEQFF; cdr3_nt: TGTGCCAGCAGTTTACCCGTTCGGAATGAGCAGTTCTTC
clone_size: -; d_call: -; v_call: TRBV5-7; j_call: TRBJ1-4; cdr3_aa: CASRCPPGVGEKLFF; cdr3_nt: TGTGCCAGCAGGTGTCCCCCCGGGGTCGGCGAAAAACTGTTTTTT
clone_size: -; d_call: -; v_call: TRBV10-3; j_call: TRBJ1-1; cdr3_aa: CAISESTAMNTEAFF; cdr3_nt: TGTGCCATCAGTGAGTCAACAGCAATGAACACTGAAGCTTTCTTT
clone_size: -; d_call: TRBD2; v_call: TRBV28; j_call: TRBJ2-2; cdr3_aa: CASSRLAGNTGELFF; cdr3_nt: TGTGCCAGCAGTCGACTAGCGGGGAACACCGGGGAGCTGTTTTTT
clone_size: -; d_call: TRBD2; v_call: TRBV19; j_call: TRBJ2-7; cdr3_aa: CASSIAAGLAAADHYEQYF; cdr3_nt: TGTGCCAGTAGTATAGCAGCGGGACTAGCGGCCGCCGACCACTACGAGCAGTACTTC
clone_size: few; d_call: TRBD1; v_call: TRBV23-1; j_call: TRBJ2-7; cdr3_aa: CASSHTDRASYEQYF; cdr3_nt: TGCGCCAGCAGTCACACCGACAGGGCATCCTACGAGCAGTACTTC
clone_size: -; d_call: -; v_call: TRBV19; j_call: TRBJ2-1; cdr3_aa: CASSEGRYSNEQFF; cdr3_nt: TGTGCCAGTAGTGAGGGCCGTTATTCCAATGAGCAGTTCTTC
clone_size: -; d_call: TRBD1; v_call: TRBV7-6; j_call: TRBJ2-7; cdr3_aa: CASSLSGTGNEQYF; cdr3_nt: TGTGCCAGCAGCTTATCCGGGACAGGGAACGAGCAGTACTTC
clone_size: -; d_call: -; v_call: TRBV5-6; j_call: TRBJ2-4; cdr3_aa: CASSFYRRNIQYF; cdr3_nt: TGTGCCAGCAGCTTTTATAGGAGAAACATTCAGTACTTC
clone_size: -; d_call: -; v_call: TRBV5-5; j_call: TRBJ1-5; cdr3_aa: CASSQTGNTDRYRNQPQHF; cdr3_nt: TGTGCCAGCAGCCAAACAGGGAATACAGACAGGTATCGTAATCAGCCCCAGCATTTT
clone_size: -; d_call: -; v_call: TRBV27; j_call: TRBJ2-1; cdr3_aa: CASSPDSREQFF; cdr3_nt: TGTGCCAGCAGTCCTGACAGCAGGGAGCAGTTCTTC
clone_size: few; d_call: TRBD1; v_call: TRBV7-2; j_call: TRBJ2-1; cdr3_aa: CASSPRQGEQFF; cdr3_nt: TGTGCCAGCAGCCCACGACAGGGTGAGCAGTTCTTC
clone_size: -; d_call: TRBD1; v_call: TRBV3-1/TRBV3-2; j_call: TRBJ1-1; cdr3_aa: CASSHETDRETEAFF; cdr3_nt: TGTGCCAGCAGCCACGAGACGGACAGGGAAACTGAAGCTTTCTTT
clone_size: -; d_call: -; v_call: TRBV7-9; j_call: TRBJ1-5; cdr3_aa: CASSSGGSNQPQHF; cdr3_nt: TGTGCCAGCAGCTCCGGGGGGAGCAATCAGCCCCAGCATTTT
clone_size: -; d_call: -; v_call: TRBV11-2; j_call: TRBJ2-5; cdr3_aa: CASNLGVRETQYF; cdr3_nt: TGTGCCAGCAACTTGGGAGTACGAGAGACCCAGTACTTC
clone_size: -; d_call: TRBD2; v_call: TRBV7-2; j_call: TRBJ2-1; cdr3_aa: CASSPPGLAGGGQFF; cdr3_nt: TGTGCCAGCAGCCCCCCGGGACTAGCGGGAGGCGGGCAGTTCTTC
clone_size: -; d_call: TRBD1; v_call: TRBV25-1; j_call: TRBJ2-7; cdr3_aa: CASSESGRGSYEQYF; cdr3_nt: TGTGCCAGCAGTGAGTCTGGCAGGGGGTCCTACGAGCAGTACTTC
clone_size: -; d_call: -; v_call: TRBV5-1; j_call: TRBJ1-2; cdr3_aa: CASRETFSLGYGYTF; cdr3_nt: TGCGCCAGCAGGGAGACGTTTTCTTTAGGCTATGGCTACACCTTC
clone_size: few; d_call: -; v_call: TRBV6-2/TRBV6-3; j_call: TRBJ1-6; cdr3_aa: CASSYDLGAPLHF; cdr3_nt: TGTGCCAGCAGTTACGATCTGGGAGCACCCCTCCACTTT
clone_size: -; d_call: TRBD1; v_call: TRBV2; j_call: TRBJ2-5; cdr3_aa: CASSADRTGQETQYF; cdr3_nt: TGTGCCAGCAGTGCGGACAGGACCGGCCAAGAGACCCAGTACTTC
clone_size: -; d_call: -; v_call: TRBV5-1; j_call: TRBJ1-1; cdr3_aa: CASSLVMRGTQNTEAFF; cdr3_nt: TGCGCCAGCAGCTTGGTAATGCGGGGAACTCAGAACACTGAAGCTTTCTTT
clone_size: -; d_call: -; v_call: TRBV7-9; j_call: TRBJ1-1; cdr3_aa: CASSPDGGREAFF; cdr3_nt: TGTGCCAGCAGCCCGGACGGGGGGAGGGAAGCTTTCTTT
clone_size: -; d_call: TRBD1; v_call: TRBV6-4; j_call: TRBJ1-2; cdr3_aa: CASKVGRGNYGYTF; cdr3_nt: TGTGCCAGCAAGGTTGGCAGGGGGAACTATGGCTACACCTTC
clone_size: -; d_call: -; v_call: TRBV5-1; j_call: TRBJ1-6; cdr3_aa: CASSHDSPPLHF; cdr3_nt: TGCGCCAGCAGCCATGACAGTCCACCCCTCCACTTT
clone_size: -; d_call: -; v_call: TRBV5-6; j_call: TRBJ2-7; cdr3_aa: CASSKRTDKYEQYF; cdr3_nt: TGTGCCAGCAGCAAAAGGACTGACAAGTACGAGCAGTACTTC
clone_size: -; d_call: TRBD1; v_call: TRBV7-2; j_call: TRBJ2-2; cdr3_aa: CASSQVTGTVNTGELFF; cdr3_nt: TGTGCCAGCAGTCAAGTCACCGGGACAGTAAACACCGGGGAGCTGTTTTTT
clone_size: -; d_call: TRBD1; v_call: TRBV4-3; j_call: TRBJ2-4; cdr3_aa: CASSQHRDRGFDRAKNIQYF; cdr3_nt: TGCGCCAGCAGCCAACACCGGGACAGGGGGTTCGACCGGGCCAAAAACATTCAGTACTTC